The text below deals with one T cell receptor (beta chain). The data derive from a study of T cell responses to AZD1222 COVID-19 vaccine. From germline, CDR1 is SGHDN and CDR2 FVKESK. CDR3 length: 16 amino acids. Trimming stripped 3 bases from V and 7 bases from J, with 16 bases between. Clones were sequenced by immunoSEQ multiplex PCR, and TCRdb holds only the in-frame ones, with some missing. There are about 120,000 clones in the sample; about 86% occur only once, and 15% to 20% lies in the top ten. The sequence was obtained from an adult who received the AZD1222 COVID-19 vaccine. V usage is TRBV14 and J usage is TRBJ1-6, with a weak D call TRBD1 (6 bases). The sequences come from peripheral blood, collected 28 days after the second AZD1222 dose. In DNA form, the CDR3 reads TGTGCCAGCAGCCACTTCGGGGGGCCTGAGAATTCACCCCTCCACTTT. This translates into CASSHFGGPENSPLHF.